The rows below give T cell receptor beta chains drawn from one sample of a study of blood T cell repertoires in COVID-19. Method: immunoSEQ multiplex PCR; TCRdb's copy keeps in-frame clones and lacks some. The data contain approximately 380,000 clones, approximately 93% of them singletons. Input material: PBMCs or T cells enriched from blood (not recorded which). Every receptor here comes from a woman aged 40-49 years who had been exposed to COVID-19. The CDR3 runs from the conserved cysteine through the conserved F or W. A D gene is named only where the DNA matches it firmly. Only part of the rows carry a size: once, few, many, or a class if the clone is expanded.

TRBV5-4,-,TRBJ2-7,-,CASSLQAGSFEQYF,TGTGCCAGCAGCTTGCAGGCAGGGTCTTTCGAGCAGTACTTC
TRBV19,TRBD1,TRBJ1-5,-,CASYPGTGGGNQPQHF,TGTGCCAGTTATCCGGGGACAGGGGGCGGCAATCAGCCCCAGCATTTT
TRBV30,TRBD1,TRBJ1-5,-,CAWDRDGNQPQHF,TGTGCCTGGGACAGGGATGGCAATCAGCCCCAGCATTTT
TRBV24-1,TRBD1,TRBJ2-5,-,CATSDPFGTGQETQYF,TGTGCCACCAGTGATCCGTTCGGGACAGGGCAAGAGACCCAGTACTTC
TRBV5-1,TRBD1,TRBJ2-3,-,CASSSTGTGTDTQYF,TGCGCCAGCAGCTCCACCGGGACAGGCACAGATACGCAGTATTTT
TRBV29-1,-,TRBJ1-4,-,CSVADASGNEKLFF,TGCAGCGTTGCGGACGCCAGCGGGAATGAAAAACTGTTTTTT
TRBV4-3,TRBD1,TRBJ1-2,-,CASSPFGTGSYGYTF,TGCGCCAGCAGCCCCTTTGGGACAGGGAGCTATGGCTACACCTTC
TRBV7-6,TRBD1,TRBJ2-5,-,CASSDRQGWRQETQYF,TGTGCCAGCAGCGATCGACAGGGGTGGAGGCAAGAGACCCAGTACTTC
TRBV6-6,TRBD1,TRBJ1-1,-,CASSAIAAGGPEAFF,TGTGCCAGCAGCGCCATAGCTGCAGGGGGACCTGAAGCTTTCTTT
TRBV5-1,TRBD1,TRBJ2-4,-,CASSLTGDKNIQYF,TGCGCCAGCAGCTTGACAGGGGACAAAAACATTCAGTACTTC
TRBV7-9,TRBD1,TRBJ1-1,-,CASSLTTGYDTEAFF,TGTGCCAGCAGCTTAACGACAGGGTATGACACTGAAGCTTTCTTT
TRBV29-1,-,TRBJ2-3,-,CSGRAGTTPGTDTQYF,TGCAGCGGGCGAGCCGGGACAACACCCGGGACAGATACGCAGTATTTT
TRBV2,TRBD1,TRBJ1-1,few,CASSQWTGTVTEAFF,TGTGCCAGCAGCCAATGGACAGGGACAGTCACTGAAGCTTTCTTT
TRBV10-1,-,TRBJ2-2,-,CASSLELRTGGELFF,TGCGCCAGCAGTCTGGAGCTACGGACGGGGGGGGAGCTGTTTTTT
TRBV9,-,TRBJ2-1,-,CASSGLEYEQFF,TGTGCCAGCAGCGGTTTAGAGTATGAGCAGTTCTTC
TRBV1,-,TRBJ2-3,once,CTSSPPTILAGGTDTQYF,TGCACCAGCAGCCCTCCAACAATACTAGCGGGGGGTACAGATACGCAGTATTTT
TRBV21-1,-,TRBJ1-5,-,CASSTEPGTGVNQPQHF,TGTGCCAGCAGCACTGAACCCGGGACAGGGGTCAATCAGCCCCAGCATTTT
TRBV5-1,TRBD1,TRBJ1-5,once,CASSPEGQINQPQHF,TGCGCCAGCAGCCCGGAGGGACAGATCAATCAGCCCCAGCATTTT
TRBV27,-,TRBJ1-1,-,CASSLSLFGDNTEAFF,TGTGCCAGCAGTTTATCACTTTTCGGAGATAACACTGAAGCTTTCTTT
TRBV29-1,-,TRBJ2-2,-,CSVGFVRAGQPGELFF,TGCAGCGTTGGATTTGTGAGGGCTGGTCAACCCGGGGAGCTGTTTTTT
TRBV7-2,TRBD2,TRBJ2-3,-,CASSLSGDTQYF,TGTGCCAGCAGCCTTAGCGGGGATACGCAGTATTTT
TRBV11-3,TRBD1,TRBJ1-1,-,CASSLSIGQGRSIEAFF,TGTGCCAGCAGCTTATCGATCGGACAGGGGAGGTCGATTGAAGCTTTCTTT
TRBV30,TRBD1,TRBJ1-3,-,CAWTRDRGGNTIYF,TGTGCCTGGACACGGGACAGGGGCGGAAACACCATATATTTT
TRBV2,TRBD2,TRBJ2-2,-,CASSESGGTMGELFF,TGTGCCAGCAGTGAATCAGGCGGGACTATGGGGGAGCTGTTTTTT
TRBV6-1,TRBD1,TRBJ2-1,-,CASSGPGTGGWDEQFF,TGTGCCAGCAGTGGACCGGGGACAGGGGGTTGGGATGAGCAGTTCTTC
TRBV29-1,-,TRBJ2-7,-,CSVDTIDYEQYF,TGCAGCGTTGATACGATAGACTACGAGCAGTACTTC
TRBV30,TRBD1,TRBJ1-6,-,CAWRGGQSNSPLHF,TGTGCCTGGAGAGGGGGACAGTCCAATTCACCCCTCCACTTT